One and the same sample provided the 32 T cell receptor beta chains below, sequenced in a study of blood T cell repertoires in COVID-19. Sequencing was performed with immunoSEQ multiplex PCR; in TCRdb, only in-frame clones are kept and a portion is missing. The table records about 110,000 clones, less than 75% of them present only once. The specimen was peripheral blood. These receptors were taken from a woman between 40 and 50 years old with acute or convalescent COVID-19.

V usage is TRBV28 and J usage is TRBJ1-2; D ambiguous. Trimming removed 6 bases from V and 7 bases from J, with 24 bases in between. This CDR3 comprises 16 residues. Germline CDR1 is MDHEN and CDR2 is SYDVKM. CDR3 protein: CASSPSHGSRVLGYTF. The CDR3 DNA sequence: TGTGCCAGCAGCCCCTCCCACGGGTCGAGGGTCCTTGGCTACACCTTC.

The chain carries TRBV6-6 and TRBJ1-1; 7 nucleotides line up with TRBD1. The V gene's germline CDR1 is MNHNY and CDR2 SVGAGI (reference sequence). The CDR3 is 14 amino acids. After removal of 6 bases from V and 4 bases from J, the junction contained 8 bases not matched to a gene. For the CDR3, the DNA is TGTGCCAGCAGGGAGGGGGCGCAAGGCACTGAAGCTTTCTTT. The encoded protein is CASREGAQGTEAFF.

The rearrangement joins TRBV12-3 or TRBV12-4 to TRBJ2-7; D is perhaps TRBD1 (5 bases). The CDR3 consists of 13 residues. V lost 6 bases and J 3 bases, leaving 12 bases between the germline ends. CDR3 in amino acids: CASSLQENYEQYF. Written as DNA, the CDR3 is TGTGCCAGCAGCTTACAGGAAAACTACGAGCAGTACTTC.

V usage is TRBV28 and J usage is TRBJ2-3; 12 nucleotides match TRBD2. After removal of 6 bases from V and 0 bases from J, the junction contained 4 bases not matched to a gene. Germline V CDR1 and CDR2: MDHEN, SYDVKM. This CDR3 has 16 amino acids. The CDR3 spells CASSTGLAGSTDTQYF. CDR3 DNA: TGTGCCAGCAGCACAGGACTAGCGGGGAGCACAGATACGCAGTATTTT.

The chain is built from TRBV19 and TRBJ2-5, with TRBD1 as a possible D gene (6 bases). V was trimmed by 5 bases and J by 5 bases, leaving 15 bases between them. The CDR3 is made up of 14 amino acids. Germline loops: CDR1 LNHDA, CDR2 SQIVND (reference sequence). CDR3 DNA sequence: TGTGCCAGTAGTCCTAAGGGGGACACCGAGACCCAGTACTTC. Translation gives CASSPKGDTETQYF.

This clone was seen only a few times. The chain has TRBV30 and TRBJ2-7; D is undetermined. Germline V gene data show CDR1 as GTSNPN and CDR2 as SVGIG (reference sequence). The CDR3 has 13 amino acids. V lost 1 base to trimming and J lost 0 bases, with 7 bases between them. The CDR3 DNA reads as TGTGCCTGGAGTGCAGGCATCTCCTACGAGCAGTACTTC. The encoded protein is CAWSAGISYEQYF.

The sample holds a few counts of this clone. The rearrangement links TRBV6-4 to TRBJ2-2, with 7 positions matching TRBD2. The CDR3 covers 15 residues. The J segment lost 4 bases and the V segment lost 5 bases, leaving 7 bases of the junction unmatched. In germline, CDR1 is MRHNA, CDR2 SNTAGT. The CDR3 here is CASSPGGEATGELFF. DNA for the CDR3: TGTGCCAGCAGTCCGGGGGGAGAGGCCACCGGGGAGCTGTTTTTT.

A single count supports this clone. The chain has TRBV9 and TRBJ2-5; 9 nucleotides line up with TRBD1. Losses at the gene ends were 4 bases for V and 5 bases for J; bases not matched to a gene: 12. The CDR3 is 16 amino acids. Germline assignment: CDR1 SGDLS and CDR2 YYNGEE. CDR3 coding DNA: TGTGCCAGCAGCACCCGGACAGGGGACGTGGTGGAGACCCAGTACTTC. Translation gives CASSTRTGDVVETQYF.

This chain links TRBV6-6 with TRBJ1-4; D remains unclear. Germline V gene lookup returns CDR1 MNHNY and CDR2 SVGAGI (reference sequence). V dropped 5 bases and J dropped 8 bases, with 15 bases sitting between them. This CDR3 contains 14 residues. CDR3 amino acids: CASSQGGPREKLFF. The CDR3 coding sequence is TGTGCCAGCAGTCAAGGAGGCCCTAGGGAAAAACTGTTTTTT.

This clone was observed a handful of times. The gene calls are TRBV7-2 and TRBJ1-5, with no clear D. Germline values: CDR1 SGHTA, CDR2 FQGNSA. V lost 3 bases, J lost 8 bases, and 11 bases lay in between. The CDR3 length is 13 residues. The CDR3 DNA follows: TGTGCCAGCAGCTTCGGGAGGCGAGAGCCCCAGCATTTT. Protein: CASSFGRREPQHF. Combining the CDR3 with reference TRBV7-2 and TRBJ1-5 gives the whole variable domain GAGVSQSPSNKVTEKGKDVELRCDPISGHTALYWYRQSLGQGLEFLIYFQGNSAPDKSGLPSDRFSAERTGGSVSTLTIQRTQQEDSAVYLCASSFGRREPQHFGDGTRLSIL.

V gene TRBV19 combines with J gene TRBJ2-2, with D maybe TRBD1 (5 bases). Trimming pared 3 bases from V and 0 bases from J, leaving 11 bases between. From germline, CDR1 is LNHDA and CDR2 SQIVND (reference sequence). The CDR3 sequence is 16 residues long. The CDR3 coding sequence is TGTGCCAGTAGTATGGTCCAGGGAACGAACACCGGGGAGCTGTTTTTT. It encodes CASSMVQGTNTGELFF. Drawing the rest from reference TRBV19 and TRBJ2-2, the complete variable domain is DGGITQSPKYLFRKEGQNVTLSCEQNLNHDAMYWYRQDPGQGLRLIYYSQIVNDFQKGDIAEGYSVSREKKESFPLTVTSAQKNPTAFYLCASSMVQGTNTGELFFGEGSRLTVL.

The chain is built from TRBV6-5 and TRBJ2-3, with TRBD1 matching over 8 bases. Germline trimming cut 7 bases from V and 3 bases from J; bases unmatched to any gene: 3. Germline V gives CDR1 MNHEY, CDR2 SVGAGI. The CDR3 runs to 13 residues. CDR3 nucleotides: TGTGCCAGCACCGGGACAGGAACAGATACGCAGTATTTT. This sequence encodes CASTGTGTDTQYF.

Points on this clone: A read error may be the cause here, since a much bigger clone is one base away. The chain joins TRBV4-2 to TRBJ2-1, with 11 bases lining up with TRBD2. Germline assignment: CDR1 LGHNA and CDR2 YNFKEQ. The CDR3 is 15 amino acids. The V gene end was trimmed by 3 bases and the J gene end by 3 bases; junction bases not matched to a gene: 1. The CDR3 coding sequence is TGTGCCAGCAGCCAGGGACTAGCGGACTACAATGAGCAGTTCTTC. It specifies CASSQGLADYNEQFF.

This chain uses TRBV3-1 (or the pseudogene TRBV3-2) with TRBJ2-7, with a tentative D call TRBD1 (5 bases). The CDR3 has 14 residues. Trimming took off 2 bases at V and 3 bases at J, with 11 bases between the two ends. Germline values: CDR1 LGHDT, CDR2 YNNKEL (reference sequence). The CDR3 here is CASSQHGAYYEQYF. The CDR3 nucleotides read TGTGCCAGCAGCCAACATGGGGCGTACTACGAGCAGTACTTC.

CDR3 amino acids: CSAVLYGTGDYGYTF. CDR3 sequence (DNA): TGCAGCGCCGTTCTTTACGGGACAGGGGATTATGGCTACACCTTC. The chain combines TRBV29-1 with TRBJ1-2; TRBD1 matches at 10 bases. The germline CDR1 and CDR2 sequences are SQVTM and ANQGSEA. V lost 7 bases, J lost 5 bases, and 13 bases stayed unmatched. CDR3 length: 15 residues.

In nucleotides, the CDR3 is TGTGCCAGCAGCACTTACCCCCCCGGGAAGGGCTCTGGCTACACCTTC. Translating gives CASSTYPPGKGSGYTF. The chain couples TRBV21-1 to TRBJ1-2. TRBV21-1 is a known pseudogene. There are 16 residues in the CDR3.

This sequence joins TRBV28 and TRBJ1-2, with 9 bases that match TRBD1. Germline trimming cut 3 bases from V and 1 base from J; bases unmatched to any gene: 9. The germline V gene encodes CDR1 MDHEN and CDR2 SYDVKM. CDR3 length: 17 residues. CDR3 sequence (DNA): TGTGCCAGCAGTTTTTTCTCGGGGACAGGGAGTAACTATGGCTACACCTTC. Encoded protein: CASSFFSGTGSNYGYTF.

The CDR3 DNA sequence: TGCGCCAGCAGCTTGGAATGGGGGGCAGATACGCAGTATTTT. Amino acids: CASSLEWGADTQYF. This chain links TRBV5-1 with TRBJ2-3, with D maybe TRBD2 (6 bases). The CDR3 contains 14 residues. The V end was cut by 0 bases, the J end by 4 bases, with 9 bases between. Germline V CDR1 and CDR2: SGHRS, YFSETQ.

A single count supports this clone. DNA of the CDR3: TGTGCCAGCAGCCTCAGTAGCGGGGGAGCTAATACGCAGTATTTT. Its protein product is CASSLSSGGANTQYF. V usage is TRBV3-1 (or the pseudogene TRBV3-2) and J usage is TRBJ2-3; 9 bases align to TRBD2. The CDR3 is 15 residues long. Germline V CDR1 and CDR2: LGHDT, YNNKEL (reference sequence). After removal of 4 bases from V and 7 bases from J, the junction contained 9 bases not matched to a gene.

This clone showed up just once. The V call is TRBV5-4, the J call TRBJ2-2; 9 bases map to TRBD1. V was clipped by 0 bases and J by 1 base; unmatched bases: 1. The CDR3 is 16 amino acids. CDR1 is SGHNT and CDR2 is YYREEE in the germline V gene (reference sequence). Here the CDR3 reads CASSLEGQGNTGELFF. The DNA of the CDR3 is TGTGCCAGCAGCTTGGAGGGACAGGGGAACACCGGGGAGCTGTTTTTT.

This clone was observed a handful of times. V is TRBV30 and J is TRBJ1-5; D gene uncertain. Germline V gene sequence: CDR1 GTSNPN, CDR2 SVGIG (reference sequence). CDR3 length: 14 amino acids. The V and J ends lost 3 bases and 1 base respectively, with 10 bases between them. The CDR3 sequence: CAWRRPGSNQPQHF. As DNA, the CDR3 is TGTGCCTGGAGGCGGCCCGGGAGCAATCAGCCCCAGCATTTT.

The chain couples TRBV7-3 to TRBJ2-2; 7 bases fit TRBD2. Germline loops: CDR1 SGHTA, CDR2 FQGTGA. With V trimmed by 0 bases and J by 4 bases, 5 bases remained unmatched. The length of the CDR3 is 16 residues. CDR3 sequence: CASSLTAGRGTGELFF. CDR3 DNA sequence: TGTGCCAGCAGCTTAACGGCAGGGAGGGGCACCGGGGAGCTGTTTTTT. Supplemented by reference TRBV7-3 and TRBJ2-2, the full variable domain reads GAGVSQTPSNKVTEKGKYVELRCDPISGHTALYWYRQSLGQGPEFLIYFQGTGAADDSGLPNDRFFAVRPEGSVSTLKIQRTERGDSAVYLCASSLTAGRGTGELFFGEGSRLTVL.

The chain recombines TRBV2 with TRBJ1-2; TRBD1 might be the D (5 bases). The V gene's germline CDR1 is SNHLY and CDR2 FYNNEI. V was clipped by 5 bases and J by 4 bases, with 11 bases between them. The CDR3 covers 13 residues. The CDR3 bases are TGTGCCAGCAGTACGTGGGGGGGCTATGGCTACACCTTC. Its protein is CASSTWGGYGYTF.

This chain connects TRBV6-4 to TRBJ2-1, with unresolved D. In germline, CDR1 is MRHNA, CDR2 SNTAGT. This CDR3 is built from 13 residues. V was clipped by 2 bases and J by 5 bases, with 7 bases between them. CDR3 DNA sequence: TGTGCCAGCAGTGACCCCCTTCACAATGAGCAGTTCTTC. It is translated as CASSDPLHNEQFF.

V is TRBV14 and J is TRBJ1-1; D gene uncertain. Germline loops: CDR1 SGHDN, CDR2 FVKESK. The CDR3 sequence is 12 residues long. With 1 base removed from V and 8 bases from J, the gap between germline ends came to 8 bases. The CDR3 sequence is CASSQGGGEAFF. CDR3 DNA: TGTGCCAGCAGCCAAGGAGGAGGAGAAGCTTTCTTT.

V and J are TRBV7-9 and TRBJ1-6; D perhaps matches TRBD1 (5 bases). The CDR3 is made up of 17 amino acids. Trimming stripped 5 bases from V and 2 bases from J, with 16 bases between. Germline V gene data show CDR1 as SEHNR and CDR2 as FQNEAQ (reference sequence). CDR3 sequence (DNA): TGTGCCAGCAGCAGGATGGAGGGGTTCACCTATAATTCACCCCTCCACTTT. Its protein is CASSRMEGFTYNSPLHF.

The chain uses TRBV14 and TRBJ1-4; 8 bases align to TRBD1. This CDR3 is 16 amino acids long. V trimming: 5 bases; J trimming: 0 bases; junction bases outside the gene matches: 5. CDR1 SGHDN and CDR2 FVKESK come from the germline V gene. In nucleotides, the CDR3 is TGTGCCAGCAGCGCCCAGGGGGCTTCAACTAATGAAAAACTGTTTTTT. It codes for CASSAQGASTNEKLFF.

The chain joins TRBV9 to TRBJ2-1; TRBD2 matches 10 bases. V shed 3 bases, J shed 2 bases, and the junction held 5 bases outside the gene matches. The germline V gene has CDR1 SGDLS and CDR2 YYNGEE. The CDR3 consists of 16 residues. The CDR3 region is CASSDLAGGPYNEQFF. The CDR3 DNA is TGTGCCAGCAGCGATTTAGCGGGGGGCCCCTACAATGAGCAGTTCTTC.

The chain joins TRBV4-2 to TRBJ2-5; 7 bases map to TRBD1. In germline, CDR1 is LGHNA, CDR2 YNFKEQ. The V and J ends lost 0 bases and 3 bases, in that order; junction bases with no gene match: 7. The CDR3 has 16 residues. The CDR3 reads CASSQDPTGVEETQYF. CDR3 nucleotides: TGTGCCAGCAGCCAAGACCCAACAGGGGTTGAAGAGACCCAGTACTTC.

The sample holds many counts of this clone. The chain recombines TRBV2 with TRBJ2-2; 7 nucleotides line up with TRBD1. After removal of 7 bases from V and 0 bases from J, the junction contained 5 bases not matched to a gene. Germline V gene sequence: CDR1 SNHLY, CDR2 FYNNEI. The CDR3 loop spans 15 amino acids. Here the CDR3 reads CASKTGTANTGELFF. CDR3 nucleotides: TGTGCCAGCAAAACCGGGACAGCGAACACCGGGGAGCTGTTTTTT.

The chain couples TRBV6-6 to TRBJ1-1; weak D call: TRBD1 (6 bases). V was trimmed by 2 bases and J by 2 bases, leaving 12 bases between them. Germline V gives CDR1 MNHNY, CDR2 SVGAGI (reference sequence). The CDR3 contains 15 residues. CDR3 in DNA: TGTGCCAGCAGTTACGCCAGGGGCCGCAACACTGAAGCTTTCTTT. Encoded protein: CASSYARGRNTEAFF.

The gene calls are TRBV30 and TRBJ1-4, with 7 bases identical to TRBD1. Germline V gene sequence: CDR1 GTSNPN, CDR2 SVGIG (reference sequence). Trimming at V came to 4 bases and at J to 4 bases, leaving 12 bases not matched to a gene. The CDR3 sequence is 16 residues long. This chain's CDR3 is CAWNPGTAPFNEKLFF. The DNA of the CDR3 is TGTGCCTGGAATCCCGGGACAGCCCCCTTTAATGAAAAACTGTTTTTT.